This record looks at one T cell receptor beta chain sequence and its context. The antigen is undetermined. Noted time point: week 5, during vaccination. Vaccinated patients received 300 ug of mutant IDH1 20-mer peptide per dose, with topical imiquimod. This entry comes from a study of a mutant IDH1 vaccine in newly diagnosed glioma. Sequenced by immunoSEQ multiplex PCR; TCRdb stores in-frame clones only, minus some. Altogether approximately 32,000 clones are present, roughly 56% being singletons, with the ten largest covering 9.5% to 12%. This clonotype originated in a woman younger than 35 with glioma. The input for sequencing was PBMCs, taken from a glioma patient whose treatment included an IDH1 peptide vaccine.

The CDR3 is CASSQRTGGITGANVLTF. CDR3 DNA sequence: TGTGCCAGCAGCCAGAGGACAGGGGGCATCACTGGGGCCAACGTCCTGACTTTC. J is TRBJ2-6 and V is TRBV14; 11 bases match TRBD1. The CDR3 length is 18 residues. Trimming took 3 bases from V and 2 from J; bases not matched to a gene: 6. CDR1 is SGHDN and CDR2 is FVKESK in the germline V gene. Supplemented by reference TRBV14 and TRBJ2-6, the full variable domain reads EAGVTQFPSHSVIEKGQTVTLRCDPISGHDNLYWYRRVMGKEIKFLLHFVKESKQDESGMPNNRFLAERTGGTYSTLKVQPAELEDSGVYFCASSQRTGGITGANVLTFGAGSRLTVL.